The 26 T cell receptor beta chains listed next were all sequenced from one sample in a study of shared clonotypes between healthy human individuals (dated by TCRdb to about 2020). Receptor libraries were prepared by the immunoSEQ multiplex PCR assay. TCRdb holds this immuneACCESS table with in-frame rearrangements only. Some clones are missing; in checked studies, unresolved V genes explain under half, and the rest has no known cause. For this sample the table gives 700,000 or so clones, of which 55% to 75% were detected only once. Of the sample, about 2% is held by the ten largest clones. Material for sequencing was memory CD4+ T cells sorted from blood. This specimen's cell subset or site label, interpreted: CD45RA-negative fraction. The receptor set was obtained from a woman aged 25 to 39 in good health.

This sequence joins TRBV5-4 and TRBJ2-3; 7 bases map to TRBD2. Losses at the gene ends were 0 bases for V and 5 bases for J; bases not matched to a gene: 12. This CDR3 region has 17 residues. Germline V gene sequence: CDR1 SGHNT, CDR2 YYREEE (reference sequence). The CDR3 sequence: CASSLGGEGGRRDTQYF. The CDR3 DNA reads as TGTGCCAGCAGCTTGGGAGGGGAGGGAGGGCGACGAGATACGCAGTATTTT.

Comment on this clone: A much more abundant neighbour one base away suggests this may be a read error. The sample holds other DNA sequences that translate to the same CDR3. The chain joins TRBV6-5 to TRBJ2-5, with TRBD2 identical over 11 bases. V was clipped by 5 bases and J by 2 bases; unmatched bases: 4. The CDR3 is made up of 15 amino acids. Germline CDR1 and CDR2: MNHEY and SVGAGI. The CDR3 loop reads CASSPGTSGQETQYF. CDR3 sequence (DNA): TGTGCCAGCAGTCCTGGGACTAGCGGACAAGAGACCCAGTACTTC.

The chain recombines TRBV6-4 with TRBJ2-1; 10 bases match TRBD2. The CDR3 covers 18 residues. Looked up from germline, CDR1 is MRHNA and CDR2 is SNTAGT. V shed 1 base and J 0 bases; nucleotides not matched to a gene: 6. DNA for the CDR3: TGTGCCAGCAGTGACTTAGGACTAGCGGCAAGCTCCTACAATGAGCAGTTCTTC. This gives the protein CASSDLGLAASSYNEQFF.

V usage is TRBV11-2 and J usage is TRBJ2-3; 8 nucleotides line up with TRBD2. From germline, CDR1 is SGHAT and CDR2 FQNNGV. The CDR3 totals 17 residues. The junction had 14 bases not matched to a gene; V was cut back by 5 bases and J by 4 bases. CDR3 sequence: CASSPRTSRLGADTQYF. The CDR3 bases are TGTGCCAGCAGCCCGAGGACTAGCCGGTTGGGTGCAGATACGCAGTATTTT.

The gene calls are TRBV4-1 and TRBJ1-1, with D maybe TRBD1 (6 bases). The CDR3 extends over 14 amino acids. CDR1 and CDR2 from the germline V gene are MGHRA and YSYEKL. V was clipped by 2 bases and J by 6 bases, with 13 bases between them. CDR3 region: CASSQTGGVSEAFF. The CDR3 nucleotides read TGCGCCAGCAGCCAAACGGGGGGCGTATCTGAAGCTTTCTTT.

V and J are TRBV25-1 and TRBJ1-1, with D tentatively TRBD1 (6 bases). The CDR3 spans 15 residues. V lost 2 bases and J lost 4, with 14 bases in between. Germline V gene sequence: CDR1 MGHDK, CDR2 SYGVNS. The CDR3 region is CASSEAGVVGTEAFF. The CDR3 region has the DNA TGTGCCAGCAGTGAAGCAGGGGTGGTGGGCACTGAAGCTTTCTTT.

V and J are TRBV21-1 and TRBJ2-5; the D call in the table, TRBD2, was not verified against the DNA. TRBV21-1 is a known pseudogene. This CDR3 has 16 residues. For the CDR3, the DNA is TGTGCCAGCAGCAAAGGGGAGGGTCCCGGGGCGGAGACCCAGTACTTC. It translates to CASSKGEGPGAETQYF.

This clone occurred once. The CDR3: CASSPGTGTSRGTEAFF. In DNA, the CDR3 is TGTGCCAGTAGTCCCGGGACAGGGACGTCGCGCGGCACTGAAGCTTTCTTT. This rearrangement joins TRBV19 to TRBJ1-1; the match to TRBD1 covers 9 bases. This CDR3 contains 17 residues. Germline trimming cut 5 bases from V and 4 bases from J; bases unmatched to any gene: 14. The germline V gene has CDR1 LNHDA and CDR2 SQIVND (reference sequence).

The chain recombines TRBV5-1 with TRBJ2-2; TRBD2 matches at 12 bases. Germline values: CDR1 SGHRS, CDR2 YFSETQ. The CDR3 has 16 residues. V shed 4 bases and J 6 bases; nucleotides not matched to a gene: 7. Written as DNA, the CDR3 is TGCGCCAGCAGCGCTACTAGCGGGGGGCCAGCCGGGGAGCTGTTTTTT. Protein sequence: CASSATSGGPAGELFF.

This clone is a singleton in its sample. CDR3 region: CASSLTDFSYEQYF. Here the CDR3 DNA reads TGTGCCAGCAGCTTAACGGACTTCTCCTACGAGCAGTACTTC. The rearrangement uses TRBV7-2 and TRBJ2-5; D is perhaps TRBD2 (5 bases). TRBJ2-7 matches the DNA end more closely, so the J call is doubtful. The CDR3 has 14 residues. Germline-derived CDR1 and CDR2 are SGHTA and FQGNSA.

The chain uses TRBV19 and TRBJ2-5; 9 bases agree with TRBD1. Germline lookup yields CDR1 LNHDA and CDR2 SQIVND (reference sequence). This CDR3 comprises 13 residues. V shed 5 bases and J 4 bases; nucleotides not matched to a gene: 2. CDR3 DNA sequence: TGTGCCAGTAGTGTACAGGGGGCAGAGACCCAGTACTTC. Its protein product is CASSVQGAETQYF.

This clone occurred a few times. CDR3 region: CASSLRGSYEQYF. The CDR3 DNA reads as TGTGCCAGCAGCTTGCGGGGGTCCTACGAGCAGTACTTC. The J gene is TRBJ2-7, the V gene TRBV7-9; 7 bases match TRBD2. The CDR3 consists of 13 residues. The V gene's germline CDR1 is SEHNR and CDR2 FQNEAQ (reference sequence). The V segment lost 3 bases and the J segment 1 base; nucleotides outside the gene matches: 0.

CDR3 sequence reads: CASSLSRWTGHSNQPQHF. DNA of the CDR3: TGTGCCAGCAGCTTATCCCGATGGACAGGACATAGCAATCAGCCCCAGCATTTT. J is TRBJ1-5 and V is TRBV7-8, with TRBD1 identical over 7 bases. The ends lost 2 bases at V and 0 bases at J; junction bases unmatched: 10. Per germline, CDR1 SGHVS and CDR2 FQNEAQ. CDR3 length: 18 residues.

Here the CDR3 reads CASSQGMQGKSGELFF. The CDR3 coding sequence is TGCGCCAGCAGCCAAGGGATGCAGGGGAAATCCGGGGAGCTGTTTTTT. The chain is built from TRBV4-1 and TRBJ2-2, with D perhaps TRBD1 (6 bases). Deletions cut 1 base from V and 6 bases from J, with 15 bases between. The CDR3 sequence is 16 residues long. In germline, CDR1 is MGHRA, CDR2 YSYEKL.

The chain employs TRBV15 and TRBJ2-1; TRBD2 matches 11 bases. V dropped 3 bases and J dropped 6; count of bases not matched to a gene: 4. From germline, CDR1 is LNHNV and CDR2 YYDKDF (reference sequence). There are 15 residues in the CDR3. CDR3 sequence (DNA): TGTGCCACCAGCAGGATAGGACTAGCGGGCAATGAGCAGTTCTTC. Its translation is CATSRIGLAGNEQFF.

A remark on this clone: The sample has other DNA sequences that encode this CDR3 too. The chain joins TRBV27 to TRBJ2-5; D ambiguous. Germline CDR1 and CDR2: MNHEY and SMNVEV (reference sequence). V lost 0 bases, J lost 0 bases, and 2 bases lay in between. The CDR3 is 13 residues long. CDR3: CASSLSYQETQYF. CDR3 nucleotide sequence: TGTGCCAGCAGTTTATCCTACCAAGAGACCCAGTACTTC.

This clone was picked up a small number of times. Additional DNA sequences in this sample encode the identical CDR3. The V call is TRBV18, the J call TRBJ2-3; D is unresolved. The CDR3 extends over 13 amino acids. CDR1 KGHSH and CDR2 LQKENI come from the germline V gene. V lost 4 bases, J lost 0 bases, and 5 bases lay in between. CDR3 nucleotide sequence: TGTGCCAGCTCACGGGCCAGCACAGATACGCAGTATTTT. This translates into CASSRASTDTQYF.

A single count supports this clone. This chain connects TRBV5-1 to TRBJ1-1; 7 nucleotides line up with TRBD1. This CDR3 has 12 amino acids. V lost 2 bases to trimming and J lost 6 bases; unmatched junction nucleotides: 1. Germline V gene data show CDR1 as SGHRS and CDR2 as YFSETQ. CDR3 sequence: CASSFDRAEAFF. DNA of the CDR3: TGCGCCAGCAGCTTTGACAGGGCTGAAGCTTTCTTT.

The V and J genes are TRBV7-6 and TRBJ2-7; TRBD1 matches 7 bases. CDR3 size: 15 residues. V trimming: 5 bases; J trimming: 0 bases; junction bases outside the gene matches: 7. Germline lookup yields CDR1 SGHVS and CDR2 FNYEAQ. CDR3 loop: CASSPGTESSYEQYF. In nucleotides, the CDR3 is TGTGCCAGCAGCCCTGGGACAGAGAGCTCCTACGAGCAGTACTTC.

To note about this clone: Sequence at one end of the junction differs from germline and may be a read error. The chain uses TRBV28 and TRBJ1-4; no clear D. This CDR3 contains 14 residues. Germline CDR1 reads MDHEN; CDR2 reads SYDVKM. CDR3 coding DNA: TGTGCCAGCAGTTTATCCCAACCCTCCGCAAGGACCTCGTTT. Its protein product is CASSLSQPSARTSF.

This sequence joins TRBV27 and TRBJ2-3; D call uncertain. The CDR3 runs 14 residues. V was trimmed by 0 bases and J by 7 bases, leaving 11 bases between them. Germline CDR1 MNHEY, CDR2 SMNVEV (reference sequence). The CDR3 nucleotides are TGTGCCAGCAGTTTATCCCCGGACCCCTATACGCAGTATTTT. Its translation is CASSLSPDPYTQYF.

The CDR3 spells CSVEETGSNQPQHF. CDR3 nucleotide sequence: TGCAGCGTTGAGGAGACAGGGAGCAATCAGCCCCAGCATTTT. V and J are TRBV29-1 and TRBJ1-5, with TRBD1 identical over 7 bases. The CDR3 covers 14 residues. The junction had 3 bases not matched to a gene; V was cut back by 3 bases and J by 1 base. In germline, CDR1 is SQVTM, CDR2 ANQGSEA.

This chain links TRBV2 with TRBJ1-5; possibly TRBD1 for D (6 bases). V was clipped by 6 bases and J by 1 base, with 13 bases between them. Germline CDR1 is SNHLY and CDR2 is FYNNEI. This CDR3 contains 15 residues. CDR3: CASSEFTGSNQPQHF. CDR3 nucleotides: TGTGCCAGCAGCGAATTTACAGGGAGCAATCAGCCCCAGCATTTT.

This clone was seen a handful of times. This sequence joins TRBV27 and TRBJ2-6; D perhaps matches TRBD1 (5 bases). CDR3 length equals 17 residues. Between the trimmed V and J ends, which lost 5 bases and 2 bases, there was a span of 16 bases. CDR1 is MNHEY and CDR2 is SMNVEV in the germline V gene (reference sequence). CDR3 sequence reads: CASSLRPQGTGANVLTF. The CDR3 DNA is TGTGCCAGCAGTCTACGACCTCAGGGAACTGGGGCCAACGTCCTGACTTTC.

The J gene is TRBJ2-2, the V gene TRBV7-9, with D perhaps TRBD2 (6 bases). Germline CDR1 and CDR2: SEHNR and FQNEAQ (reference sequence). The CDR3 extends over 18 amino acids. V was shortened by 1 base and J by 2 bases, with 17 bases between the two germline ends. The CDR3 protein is CASSLETSVAGNTGELFF. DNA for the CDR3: TGTGCCAGCAGCTTAGAAACATCGGTGGCGGGAAACACCGGGGAGCTGTTTTTT.

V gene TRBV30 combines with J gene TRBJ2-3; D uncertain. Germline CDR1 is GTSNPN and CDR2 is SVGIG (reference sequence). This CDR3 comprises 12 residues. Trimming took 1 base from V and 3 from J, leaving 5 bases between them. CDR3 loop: CAWSEVTDTQYF. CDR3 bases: TGTGCCTGGAGTGAAGTAACAGATACGCAGTATTTT.